This T cell receptor beta chain was captured in a study of T cells in Graves' hyperthyroidism and ophthalmopathy. Notes on the study in general: Researchers report that a 13 V-J model separated ophthalmopathy from stable hyperthyroidism. Blood held most thyroid clonotypes expanded above 0.001 frequency.

Clinical symptoms, serum thyroxine, TRAb, thyroid ultrasound and orbital computed tomography established diagnosis. Out of roughly 9.1 ml of fresh peripheral blood came the PBMCs. Amplified TCR beta CDR3 regions came from RNA transcripts. During a first-round RT-PCR of the TCR CDR3, the HTBI primer set was used. TCRdb re-analysed the multiplex PCR reads in MiXCR, keeping a single row per CDR3 protein. The sample has hundreds of thousands of distinct CDR3 sequences, roughly 14% seen once. This clonotype came up a few times. Its antigen is unidentified. The CDR3 end shows no conserved phenylalanine or tryptophan, and so a read error is likely. Germline V gene data show CDR1 as LNHDA and CDR2 as SQIVND (reference sequence). The CDR3 totals 17 residues. V lost 5 bases to trimming and J lost 6 bases; unmatched junction nucleotides: 9.

Sequenced material: blood. V usage is TRBV19 and J usage is TRBJ2-2; TRBD2 agrees at 13 bases. The receptor's source is a man between 18 and 29 years old with Graves' ophthalmopathy. In nucleotides, the CDR3 is TGTGCCAGTAGTCCCGGGACTAGCGGGGTATTGGCCGGGGAGCTGTTTCTT. This gives the protein CASSPGTSGVLAGELFL.